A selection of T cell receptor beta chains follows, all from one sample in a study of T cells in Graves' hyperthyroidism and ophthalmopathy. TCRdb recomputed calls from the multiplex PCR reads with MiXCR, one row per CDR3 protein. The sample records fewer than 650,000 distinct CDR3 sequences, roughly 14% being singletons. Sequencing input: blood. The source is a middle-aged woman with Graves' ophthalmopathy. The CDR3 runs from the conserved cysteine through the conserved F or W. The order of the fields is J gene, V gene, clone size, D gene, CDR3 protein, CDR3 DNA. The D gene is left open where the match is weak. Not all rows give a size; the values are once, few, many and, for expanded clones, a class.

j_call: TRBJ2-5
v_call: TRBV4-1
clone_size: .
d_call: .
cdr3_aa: CASSPGARETQYF
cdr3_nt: TGCGCCAGCAGCCCCGGGGCGCGGGAGACCCAGTACTTC

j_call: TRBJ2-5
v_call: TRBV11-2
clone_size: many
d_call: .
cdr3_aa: CASTIGRTQYF
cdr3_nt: TGTGCCAGCACCATCGGACGGACCCAGTACTTC

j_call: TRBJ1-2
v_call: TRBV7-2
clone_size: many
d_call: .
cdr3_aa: CASSLAGGGGNYGYTF
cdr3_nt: TGTGCCAGCAGCTTAGCCGGGGGTGGGGGTAACTATGGCTACACCTTC

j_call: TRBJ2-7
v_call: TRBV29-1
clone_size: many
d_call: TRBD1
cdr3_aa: CSVSDREQQYF
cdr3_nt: TGCAGCGTTTCGGACAGGGAGCAGCAGTACTTC

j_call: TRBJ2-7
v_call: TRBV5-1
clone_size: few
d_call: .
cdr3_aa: CASSLAPAETYEQYF
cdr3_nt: TGCGCCAGCAGCTTGGCCCCAGCCGAGACCTACGAGCAGTACTTC

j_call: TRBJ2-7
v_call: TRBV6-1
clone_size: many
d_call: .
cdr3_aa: CATGAEQYF
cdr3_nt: TGTGCCACCGGGGCCGAGCAGTACTTC

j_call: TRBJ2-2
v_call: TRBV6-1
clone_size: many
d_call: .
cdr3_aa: CASRTNTGELFF
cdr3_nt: TGTGCCAGCAGAACGAACACCGGGGAGCTGTTTTTT

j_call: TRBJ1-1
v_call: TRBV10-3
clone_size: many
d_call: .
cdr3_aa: CAISTGLEAFF
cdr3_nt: TGTGCCATTTCAACAGGACTTGAAGCTTTCTTT

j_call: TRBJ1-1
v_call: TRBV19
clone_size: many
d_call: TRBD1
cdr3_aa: CASSLTGTGHTEAFF
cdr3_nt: TGTGCCAGTAGCCTAACCGGGACAGGGCACACTGAAGCTTTCTTT

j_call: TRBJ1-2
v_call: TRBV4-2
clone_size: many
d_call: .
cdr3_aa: CASSQDPQGRDYGYTF
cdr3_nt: TGTGCCAGCAGCCAAGACCCCCAGGGGCGGGACTATGGCTACACCTTC

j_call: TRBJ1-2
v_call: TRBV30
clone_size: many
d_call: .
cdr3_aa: CAWSSSRVSGYTF
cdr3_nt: TGTGCCTGGAGTAGCAGCAGGGTGAGCGGCTACACCTTC

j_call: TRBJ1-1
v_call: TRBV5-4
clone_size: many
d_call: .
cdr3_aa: CASSYPGLRSTEAFF
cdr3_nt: TGTGCCAGCAGCTATCCGGGACTGAGGAGCACTGAAGCTTTCTTT

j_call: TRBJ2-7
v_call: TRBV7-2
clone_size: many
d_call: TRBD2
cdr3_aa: CASSLSGSIEQYF
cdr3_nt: TGTGCCAGCAGCTTAAGCGGGAGTATCGAGCAGTACTTC

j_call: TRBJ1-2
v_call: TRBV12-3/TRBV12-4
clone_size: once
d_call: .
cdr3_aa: CASSFTRTHAYGYTF
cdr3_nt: TGTGCCAGCAGTTTTACGAGGACCCACGCGTATGGCTACACCTTC

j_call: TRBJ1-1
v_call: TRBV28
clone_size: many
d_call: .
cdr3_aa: CASTRLGTEAFF
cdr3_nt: TGTGCCAGCACCCGTCTCGGCACTGAAGCTTTCTTT

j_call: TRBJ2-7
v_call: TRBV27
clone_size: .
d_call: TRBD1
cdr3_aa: CACAGTGDYEQYF
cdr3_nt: TGTGCCTGCGCCGGGACAGGAGATTACGAGCAGTACTTC

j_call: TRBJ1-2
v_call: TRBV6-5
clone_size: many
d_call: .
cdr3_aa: CASRSGTLYGYTF
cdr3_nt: TGTGCCAGCAGGTCCGGGACACTTTATGGCTACACCTTC

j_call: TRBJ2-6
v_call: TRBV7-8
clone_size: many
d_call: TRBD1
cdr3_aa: CASSLGQGAHLSGANVLTF
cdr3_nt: TGTGCCAGCAGCTTAGGACAGGGCGCCCATCTTTCTGGGGCCAACGTCCTGACTTTC

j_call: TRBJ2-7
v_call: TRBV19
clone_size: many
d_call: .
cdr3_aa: CASSLDRLGSYEQYF
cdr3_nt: TGTGCCAGTAGTCTTGACAGGTTGGGGTCCTACGAGCAGTACTTC

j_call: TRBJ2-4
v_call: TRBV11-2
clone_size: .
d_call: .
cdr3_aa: CASSSDVAENIQYF
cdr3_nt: TGTGCCAGCAGCTCAGACGTAGCGGAAAACATTCAGTACTTC

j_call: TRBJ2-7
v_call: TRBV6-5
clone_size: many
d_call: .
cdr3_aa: CASSSFARPSYEQYF
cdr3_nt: TGTGCCAGCAGTTCATTTGCGAGGCCCTCCTACGAGCAGTACTTC

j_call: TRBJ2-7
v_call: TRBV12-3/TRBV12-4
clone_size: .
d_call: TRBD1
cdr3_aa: CASSFQGAQEQYF
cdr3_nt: TGTGCCAGCAGTTTCCAGGGGGCGCAGGAGCAGTACTTC

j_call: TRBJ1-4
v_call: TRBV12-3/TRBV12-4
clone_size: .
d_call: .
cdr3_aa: CASSSLTGLNEKLFF
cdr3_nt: TGTGCCAGCAGTTCCCTGACAGGTCTGAATGAAAAACTGTTTTTT

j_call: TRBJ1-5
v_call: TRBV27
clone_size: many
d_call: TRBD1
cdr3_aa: CASSLTGGTSNQPQHF
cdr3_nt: TGTGCCAGCAGTTTGACAGGGGGGACTAGCAATCAGCCCCAGCATTTT

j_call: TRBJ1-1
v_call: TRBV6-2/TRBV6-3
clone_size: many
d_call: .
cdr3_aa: CASSYGLGTEAFF
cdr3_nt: TGTGCCAGCAGTTACGGGTTGGGCACTGAAGCTTTCTTT